This T cell receptor beta chain derives from a study of T cell responses to AZD1222 COVID-19 vaccine. This CDR3 has 13 amino acids. Per germline, CDR1 SGHRS and CDR2 YFSETQ. Trimming removed 4 bases at V and 8 bases at J, with 15 bases between. Clones were read by immunoSEQ multiplex PCR, and TCRdb kept only the in-frame ones, dropping some. The sample contains about 140,000 clones, approximately 91% of which appear only once. Findings and limits, study-wide: Repertoire samples came only from after the peak T cell response. White British ancestry dominated among donors, who included more females, and clonal diversity was possibly underestimated. Epitopes outside B.1.351 and B.1.1.7 mutated regions reportedly drew nearly half of spike TCRs. Across the whole spike, CD4 TCRs peaked at regions 160-218 and 743-854.

In the case of this clone: The antigen remains undetermined.

J is TRBJ1-2 and V is TRBV5-1, with D tentatively TRBD1 (6 bases). The sequences come from peripheral blood, collected 28 days after the second AZD1222 dose. The TCR sequence derives from an adult who received the AZD1222 COVID-19 vaccine. The CDR3 is CASSPTGIAGYTF. The CDR3 nucleotides are TGCGCCAGCAGCCCTACAGGGATTGCGGGCTACACCTTC.